This T cell receptor (beta chain) is drawn from a study of beta chain features in type 1 diabetes. For this clone: What it recognizes is unknown.

Trimming took off 0 bases at V and 2 bases at J, with 9 bases between the two ends. The CDR3 totals 15 residues. Germline-derived CDR1 and CDR2 are SGHTS and YDEGEE. As every portion of the isolated RNA was reverse transcribed, the sequencing read expressed TCRB transcripts. It was found that naive, central memory and regulatory T cell samples averaged approximately 3.5 million reads. The method was immunoSEQ multiplex PCR; TCRdb's version includes in-frame clones alone and lacks a portion of them. Counted here are about 900,000 clones, under 20% occurring once; the ten biggest clones make up around 0.02%. Findings of the study overall: Sampled from patients, naive, central memory and Treg TCRB repertoires appeared more similar than those sampled from healthy donors.

The receptor comes from a woman aged 18-29 years in good health. The sequenced material came from naive CD4+ T cells from blood. The chain is built from TRBV5-8 and TRBJ2-1; D is unresolved. CDR3 in amino acids: CASSLDSMAYNEQFF. DNA for the CDR3: TGTGCCAGCAGCTTGGATTCGATGGCCTACAATGAGCAGTTCTTC.